This T cell receptor beta chain was captured by sequencing in a study of T cells after yellow fever vaccination. Template-switching 5'RACE yielded the TCR cDNA; a universal primer site and UMIs were added in the process. TCRdb used MiXCR to reprocess the 5' RACE reads, holding one entry per CDR3 protein. The profile shows fewer than 650,000 distinct CDR3 sequences, about a fifth of them singletons. This clonotype was seen repeatedly, ten times or more. The antigen is not known. Study outcomes and limitations: Booster sampling recovered most clones from primary vaccination (approximately 97% CD4, around 88% CD8).

Trimming shortened V by 2 bases and J by 0 bases, and 2 bases separated the two germline ends. The CDR3 sequence is 13 residues long. Per the germline V gene, CDR1 is MNHNS and CDR2 is SASEGT. This TCR came from a man in his late teens or twenties who received the YFV17D yellow fever vaccine. The chain carries TRBV6-1 and TRBJ2-1; D uncertain. The starting material was PBMCs, obtained about 20 days after the first yellow fever vaccination. CDR3 DNA sequence: TGTGCCAGCAGTGAAAGCTCCTACAATGAGCAGTTCTTC. Amino acids: CASSESSYNEQFF.